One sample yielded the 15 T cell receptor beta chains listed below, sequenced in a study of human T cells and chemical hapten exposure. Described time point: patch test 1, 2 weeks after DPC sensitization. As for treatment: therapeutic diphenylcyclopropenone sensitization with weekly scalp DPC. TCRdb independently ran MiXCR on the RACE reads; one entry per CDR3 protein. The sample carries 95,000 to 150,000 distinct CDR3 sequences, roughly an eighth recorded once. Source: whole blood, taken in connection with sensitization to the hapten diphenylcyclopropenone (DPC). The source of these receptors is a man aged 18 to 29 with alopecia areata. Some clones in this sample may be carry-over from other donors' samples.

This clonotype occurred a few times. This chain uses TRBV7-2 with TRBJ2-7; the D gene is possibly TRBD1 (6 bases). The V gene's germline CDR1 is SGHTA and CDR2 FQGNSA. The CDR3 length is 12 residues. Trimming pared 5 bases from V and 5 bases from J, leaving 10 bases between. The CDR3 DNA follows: TGTGCCAGCAGCCAGGACAGACACGAGCAGTACTTC. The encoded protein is CASSQDRHEQYF.

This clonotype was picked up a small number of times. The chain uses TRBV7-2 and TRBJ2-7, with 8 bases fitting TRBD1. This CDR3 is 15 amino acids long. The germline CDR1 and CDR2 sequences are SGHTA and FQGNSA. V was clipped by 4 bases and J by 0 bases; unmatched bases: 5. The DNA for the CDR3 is TGTGCCAGCAGCTACCAGGGGGCCGCCTCCTACGAGCAGTACTTC. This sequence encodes CASSYQGAASYEQYF.

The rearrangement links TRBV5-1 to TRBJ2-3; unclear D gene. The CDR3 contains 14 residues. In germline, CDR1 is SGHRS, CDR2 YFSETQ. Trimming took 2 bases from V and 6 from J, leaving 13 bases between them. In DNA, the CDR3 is TGCGCCAGCAGCTTAAGTCTCCTAAGGGATACGCAGTATTTT. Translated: CASSLSLLRDTQYF.

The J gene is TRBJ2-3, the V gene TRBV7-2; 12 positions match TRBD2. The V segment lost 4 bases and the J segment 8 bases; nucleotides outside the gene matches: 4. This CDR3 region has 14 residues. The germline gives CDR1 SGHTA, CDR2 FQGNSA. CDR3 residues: CASSYGLAGSTQYF. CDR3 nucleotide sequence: TGTGCCAGCAGCTATGGACTAGCGGGGTCTACGCAGTATTTT.

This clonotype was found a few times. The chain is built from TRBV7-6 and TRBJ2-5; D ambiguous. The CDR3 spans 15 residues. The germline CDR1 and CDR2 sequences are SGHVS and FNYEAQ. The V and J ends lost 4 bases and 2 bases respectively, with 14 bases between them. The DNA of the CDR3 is TGTGCCAGCAGCTCAAGATACGGCCGACAAGAGACCCAGTACTTC. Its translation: CASSSRYGRQETQYF.

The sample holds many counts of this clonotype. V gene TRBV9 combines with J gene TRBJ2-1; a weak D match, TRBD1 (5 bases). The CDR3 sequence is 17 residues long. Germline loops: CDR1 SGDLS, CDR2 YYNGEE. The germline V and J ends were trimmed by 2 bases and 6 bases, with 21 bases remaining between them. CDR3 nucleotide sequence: TGTGCCAGCAGCGTGGAAAAGGGGCTAGGAGCCCTCAATGAGCAGTTCTTC. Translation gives CASSVEKGLGALNEQFF.

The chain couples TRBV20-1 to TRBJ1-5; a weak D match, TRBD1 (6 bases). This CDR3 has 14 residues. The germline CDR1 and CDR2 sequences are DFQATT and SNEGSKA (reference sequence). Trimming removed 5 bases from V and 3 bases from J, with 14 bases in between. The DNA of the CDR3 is TGCAGTGCTTCCACAGGGTTTAACAATCAGCCCCAGCATTTT. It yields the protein CSASTGFNNQPQHF.

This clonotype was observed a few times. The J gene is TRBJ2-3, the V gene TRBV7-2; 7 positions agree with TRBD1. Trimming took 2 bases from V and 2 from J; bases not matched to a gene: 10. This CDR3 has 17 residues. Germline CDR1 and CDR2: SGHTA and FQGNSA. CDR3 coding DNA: TGTGCCAGCAGCTTACCCGAAAGGGGGCATATCACAGATACGCAGTATTTT. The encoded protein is CASSLPERGHITDTQYF.

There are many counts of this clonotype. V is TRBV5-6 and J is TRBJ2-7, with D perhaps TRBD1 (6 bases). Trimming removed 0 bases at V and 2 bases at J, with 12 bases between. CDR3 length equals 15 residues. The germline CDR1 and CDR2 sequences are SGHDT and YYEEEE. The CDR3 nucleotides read TGTGCCAGCAGCTTGGGGGGGCCAGGGGCCTACGAGCAGTACTTC. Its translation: CASSLGGPGAYEQYF.

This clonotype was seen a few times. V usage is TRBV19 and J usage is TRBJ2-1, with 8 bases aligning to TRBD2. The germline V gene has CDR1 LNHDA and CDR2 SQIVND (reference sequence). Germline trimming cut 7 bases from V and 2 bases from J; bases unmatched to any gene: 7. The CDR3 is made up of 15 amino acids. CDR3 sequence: CASTRGGNPYNEQFF. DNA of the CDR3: TGTGCCAGTACCCGGGGGGGGAATCCCTACAATGAGCAGTTCTTC. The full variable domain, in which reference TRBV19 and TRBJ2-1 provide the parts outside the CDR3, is DGGITQSPKYLFRKEGQNVTLSCEQNLNHDAMYWYRQDPGQGLRLIYYSQIVNDFQKGDIAEGYSVSREKKESFPLTVTSAQKNPTAFYLCASTRGGNPYNEQFFGPGTRLTVL.

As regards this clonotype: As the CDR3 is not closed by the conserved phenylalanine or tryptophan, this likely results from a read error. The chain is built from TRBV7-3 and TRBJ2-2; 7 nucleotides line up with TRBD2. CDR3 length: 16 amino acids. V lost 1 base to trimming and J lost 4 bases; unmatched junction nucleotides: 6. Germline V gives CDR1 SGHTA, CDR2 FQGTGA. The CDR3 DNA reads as TGTGCCAGCAGCTTAATCCCTAGCGGAGCCACCGGGGAGCTGTTTTCT. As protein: CASSLIPSGATGELFS.

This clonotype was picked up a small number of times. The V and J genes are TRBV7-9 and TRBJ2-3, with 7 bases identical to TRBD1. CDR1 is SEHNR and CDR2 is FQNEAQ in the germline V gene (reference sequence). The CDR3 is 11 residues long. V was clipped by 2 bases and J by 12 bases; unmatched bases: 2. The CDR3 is CASSLKGAQYF. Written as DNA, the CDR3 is TGTGCCAGCAGCTTAAAGGGGGCCCAGTATTTT.

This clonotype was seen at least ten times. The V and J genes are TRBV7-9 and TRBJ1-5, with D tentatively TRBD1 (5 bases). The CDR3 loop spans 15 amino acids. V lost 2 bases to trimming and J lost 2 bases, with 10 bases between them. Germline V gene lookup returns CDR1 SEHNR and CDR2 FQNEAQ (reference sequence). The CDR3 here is CASSLWGGGNQPQHF. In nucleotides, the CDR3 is TGTGCCAGCAGCTTATGGGGGGGTGGCAATCAGCCCCAGCATTTT.

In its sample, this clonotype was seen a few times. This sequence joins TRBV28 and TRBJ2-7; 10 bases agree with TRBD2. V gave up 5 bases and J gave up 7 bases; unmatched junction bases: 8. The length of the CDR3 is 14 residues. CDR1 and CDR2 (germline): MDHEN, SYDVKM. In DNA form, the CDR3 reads TGTGCCAGCAGTCCCCCGGGACTAGCGAGAGAGCAGTACGTC. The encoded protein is CASSPPGLAREQYV.

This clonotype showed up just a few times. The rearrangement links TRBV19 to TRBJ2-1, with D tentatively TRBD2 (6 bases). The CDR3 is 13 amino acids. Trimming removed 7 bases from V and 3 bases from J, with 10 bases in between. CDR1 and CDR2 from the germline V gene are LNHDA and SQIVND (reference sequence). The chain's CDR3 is CASKGLSYNEQFF. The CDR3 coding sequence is TGTGCCAGTAAGGGACTTAGCTACAATGAGCAGTTCTTC.